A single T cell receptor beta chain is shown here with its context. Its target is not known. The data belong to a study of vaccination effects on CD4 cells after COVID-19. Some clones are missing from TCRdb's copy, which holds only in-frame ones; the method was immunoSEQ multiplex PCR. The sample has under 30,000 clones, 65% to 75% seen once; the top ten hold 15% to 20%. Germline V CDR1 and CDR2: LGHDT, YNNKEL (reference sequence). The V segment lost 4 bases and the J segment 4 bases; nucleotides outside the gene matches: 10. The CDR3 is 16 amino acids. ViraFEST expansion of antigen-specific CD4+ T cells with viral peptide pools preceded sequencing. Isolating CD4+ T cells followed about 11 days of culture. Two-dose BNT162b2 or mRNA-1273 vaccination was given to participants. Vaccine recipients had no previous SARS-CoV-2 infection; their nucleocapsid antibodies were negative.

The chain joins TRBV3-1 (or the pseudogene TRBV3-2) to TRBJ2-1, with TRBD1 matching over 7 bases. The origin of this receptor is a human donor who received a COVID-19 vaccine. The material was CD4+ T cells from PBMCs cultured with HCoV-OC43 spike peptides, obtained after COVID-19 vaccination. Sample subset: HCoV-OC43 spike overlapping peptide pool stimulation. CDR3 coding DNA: TGTGCCAGCAGCCGAAGGGGGCGGCAGCTATACAATGAGCAGTTCTTC. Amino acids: CASSRRGRQLYNEQFF.